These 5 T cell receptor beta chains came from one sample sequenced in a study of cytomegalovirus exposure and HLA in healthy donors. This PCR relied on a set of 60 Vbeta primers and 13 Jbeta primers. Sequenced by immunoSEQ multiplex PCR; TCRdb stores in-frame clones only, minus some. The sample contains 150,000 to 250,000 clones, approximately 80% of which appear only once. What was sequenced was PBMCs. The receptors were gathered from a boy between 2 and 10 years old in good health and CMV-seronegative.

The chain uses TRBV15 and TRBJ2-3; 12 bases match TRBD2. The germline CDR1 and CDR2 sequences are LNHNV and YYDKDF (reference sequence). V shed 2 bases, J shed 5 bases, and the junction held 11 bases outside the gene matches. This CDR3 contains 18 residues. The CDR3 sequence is CATSRHLTSGGWRDTQYF. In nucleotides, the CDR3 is TGTGCCACCAGCAGACATTTGACTAGCGGGGGATGGCGAGATACGCAGTATTTT.

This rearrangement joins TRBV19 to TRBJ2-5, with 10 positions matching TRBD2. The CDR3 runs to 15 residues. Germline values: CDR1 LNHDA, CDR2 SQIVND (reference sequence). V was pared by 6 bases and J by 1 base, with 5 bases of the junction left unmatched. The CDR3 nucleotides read TGTGCCAGTAGCGCTCTAGCGGGGGTCCAAGAGACCCAGTACTTC. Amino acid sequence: CASSALAGVQETQYF.

The CDR3 protein is CASSYSYSNQPQHF. The CDR3 DNA is TGTGCCAGCAGTTACTCTTATAGCAATCAGCCCCAGCATTTT. J is TRBJ1-5 and V is TRBV6-5; D remains ambiguous. Trimming pared 0 bases from V and 0 bases from J, leaving 3 bases between. The CDR3 totals 14 residues. The germline CDR1 and CDR2 sequences are MNHEY and SVGAGI.

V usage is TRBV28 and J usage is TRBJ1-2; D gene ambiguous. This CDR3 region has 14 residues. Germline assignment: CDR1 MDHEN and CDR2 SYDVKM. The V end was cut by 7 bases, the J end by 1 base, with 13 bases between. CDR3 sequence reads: CASNDPGLNYGYTF. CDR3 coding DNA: TGTGCCAGCAACGACCCAGGACTTAACTATGGCTACACCTTC.

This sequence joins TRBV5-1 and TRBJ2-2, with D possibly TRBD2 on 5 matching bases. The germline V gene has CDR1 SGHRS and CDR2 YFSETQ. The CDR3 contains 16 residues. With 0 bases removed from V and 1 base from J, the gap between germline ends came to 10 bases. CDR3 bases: TGCGCCAGCAGCTTGGCGACTGGAGGGAACACCGGGGAGCTGTTTTTT. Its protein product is CASSLATGGNTGELFF.